This T cell receptor beta chain was sequenced in a study of blood T cell repertoires in COVID-19. Study background: Acute and convalescent COVID-19 specimens originated in the United States, Italy and Spain. T cells, B-cell-depleted T cells, or PBMCs supplied cDNA or gDNA.

CDR3 length equals 13 residues. Trimming stripped 0 bases from V and 7 bases from J, with 10 bases between. CDR1 SGHDT and CDR2 YYEEEE come from the germline V gene. The data were produced by immunoSEQ multiplex PCR, yet TCRdb's version contains in-frame clones alone and is incomplete. The sample shows roughly 220,000 clones, around 84% of them seen only once. The chain employs TRBV5-6 and TRBJ1-1, with unresolved D. The specimen sequenced was peripheral blood. This sequence was found in a man aged 55-75 years with acute or convalescent COVID-19. In DNA, the CDR3 is TGTGCCAGCAGCTTGGCCGCGGCAAGTGAAGCTTTCTTT. This encodes CASSLAAASEAFF.